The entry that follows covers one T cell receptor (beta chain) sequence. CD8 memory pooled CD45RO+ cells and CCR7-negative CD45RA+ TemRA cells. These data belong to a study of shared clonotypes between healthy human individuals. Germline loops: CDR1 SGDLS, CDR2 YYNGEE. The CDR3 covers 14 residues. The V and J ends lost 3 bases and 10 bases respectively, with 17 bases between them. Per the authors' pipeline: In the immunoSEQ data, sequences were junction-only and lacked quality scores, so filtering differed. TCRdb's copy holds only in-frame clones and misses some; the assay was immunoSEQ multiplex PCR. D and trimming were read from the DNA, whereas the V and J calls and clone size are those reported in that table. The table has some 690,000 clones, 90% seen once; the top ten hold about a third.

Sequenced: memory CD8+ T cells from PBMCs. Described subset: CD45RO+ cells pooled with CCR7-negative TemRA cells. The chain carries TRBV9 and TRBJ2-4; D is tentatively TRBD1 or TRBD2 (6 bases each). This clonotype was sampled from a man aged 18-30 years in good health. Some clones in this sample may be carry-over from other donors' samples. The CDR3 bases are TGTGCCAGCAGCGAGGGGGGTTCAGGCCCTATTCAGTACTTC. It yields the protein CASSEGGSGPIQYF.